This TCR beta chain was observed in a study of human T cells and chemical hapten exposure. Time point: patch test 1, 2 weeks after DPC sensitization. Treatment: therapeutic diphenylcyclopropenone sensitization with weekly scalp DPC. TCRdb recomputed calls from the RACE reads with MiXCR, one row per CDR3 protein. Seen here are 150,000 to 200,000 distinct CDR3 sequences, more than 14% observed once, and the top ten hold 1.5% to 2%. Germline CDR1 MNHEY, CDR2 SVGAGI. The length of the CDR3 is 18 residues. With V trimmed by 6 bases and J by 0 bases, 14 bases remained unmatched. The material was whole blood, obtained in connection with sensitization to the hapten diphenylcyclopropenone (DPC). The sequence came from a woman between 25 and 40 years old with alopecia areata. Some clones in this sample may be carry-over from other donors' samples. The chain employs TRBV6-5 and TRBJ1-3; 7 bases map to TRBD1. CDR3 coding DNA: TGTGCCAGCAGCTCCGCTCTTCGCTACAGGGGCTCTGGAAACACCATATATTTT. Translating it yields CASSSALRYRGSGNTIYF.